This T cell receptor (beta chain) was captured by sequencing in a study of T cells in tumors and immune-related adverse events. J lost 0 bases, V lost 8 bases, and 8 bases had no gene match. Germline V lookup: CDR1 LNHDA, CDR2 SQIVND (reference sequence). The CDR3 loop spans 15 amino acids. Repertoires were generated with immunoSEQ multiplex PCR, while TCRdb's copy carries only in-frame clones and drops some. The table has around 5,000 clones, about 65% seen once; the top ten hold less than 7.5%. The sequence was obtained from a female donor with metastatic renal cell carcinoma. The chain couples TRBV19 to TRBJ1-1, with 8 bases that match TRBD1. This sample comprised gut tissue, obtained from a patient treated with anti-PD-1 therapy. The DNA of the CDR3 is TGTGCCAGTGGGCCCACGGGACAGGTGAACACTGAAGCTTTCTTT. It encodes CASGPTGQVNTEAFF.